Following are 26 T cell receptor beta chains from one sample sequenced in a study of CD8 T cells in ankylosing spondylitis. TCRdb reprocessed the 5' RACE reads via MiXCR and lists one record per CDR3 protein. The sample lists some 140,000 distinct CDR3 sequences, 7.3% seen once, with around 11% in the top ten. Sequencing was carried out using blood, either unsorted or a sorted T cell fraction (not recorded which). Receptors originate from a female donor with ankylosing spondylitis or in good health (not recorded which).

This clonotype came up many times. V gene TRBV3-1 combines with J gene TRBJ2-5, with 8 bases identical to TRBD1. V gave up 10 bases and J gave up 4 bases; unmatched junction bases: 14. This CDR3 region has 15 residues. CDR1 LGHDT and CDR2 YNNKEL come from the germline V gene (reference sequence). CDR3 nucleotides: TGTGCCACAACCCCAAGGACAGGGAGAGGAGAGACCCAGTACTTC. This encodes CATTPRTGRGETQYF.

This clonotype appeared a single time. The chain has TRBV5-4 and TRBJ1-2; D might be TRBD1 (5 bases). V shed 1 base and J shed 4 bases, with 11 bases lying between them. CDR3 length: 14 residues. Germline lookup yields CDR1 SGHNT and CDR2 YYREEE (reference sequence). Written as DNA, the CDR3 is TGTGCCAGCAGCTTGAGCAGGGATGGCTATGGCTACACCTTC. Residues: CASSLSRDGYGYTF.

This clonotype has at least ten counts. The genes are TRBV4-3 and TRBJ2-7; unclear D gene. The CDR3 has 14 amino acids. In germline, CDR1 is LGHNA, CDR2 YSLEER. V shed 0 bases and J shed 0 bases, with 6 bases lying between them. CDR3 sequence (DNA): TGCGCCAGCAGCCAAGAGGCCATCTCCTACGAGCAGTACTTC. It is translated as CASSQEAISYEQYF.

The chain uses TRBV30 and TRBJ2-5, with TRBD2 identical over 11 bases. Germline V lookup: CDR1 GTSNPN, CDR2 SVGIG (reference sequence). Trimming took 4 bases from V and 2 from J; bases not matched to a gene: 3. The CDR3 loop spans 14 amino acids. The CDR3 sequence: CAWKRLAGQETQYF. CDR3 DNA: TGTGCCTGGAAACGACTAGCGGGACAAGAGACCCAGTACTTC.

Comments on this clonotype: This may come from a read error, since a much larger clone is one base off. The chain has TRBV14 and TRBJ1-1; no firm D call. Germline CDR1 is SGHDN and CDR2 is FVKESK. This CDR3 region has 12 residues. The CDR3 nucleotides read TGTGCCAACAGCCAAGATTGGCAGGTTGCTTTCTTT. It yields the protein CANSQDWQVAFF.

This clonotype was counted at least ten times. V gene TRBV20-1 combines with J gene TRBJ1-2; TRBD1 is a possible D gene (5 bases). V gave up 6 bases and J gave up 5 bases, with 10 bases separating them. The CDR3 runs 11 residues. The germline V gene encodes CDR1 DFQATT and CDR2 SNEGSKA (reference sequence). This chain's CDR3 is CSALQGYGYTF. Here the CDR3 DNA reads TGCAGTGCCCTCCAGGGATATGGCTACACCTTC.

This clonotype was recorded once. A read error may be the cause here, since a much bigger clone is one base away. V gene TRBV5-1 combines with J gene TRBJ1-1, with unresolved D. Germline lookup yields CDR1 SGHRS and CDR2 YFSETQ. This CDR3 is built from 13 residues. The CDR3 DNA reads TGCGCCAACAGCTTGTGGGGTGCCACTGAAGCTTTCTTT. Amino acid sequence: CANSLWGATEAFF.

This clonotype was found a few times. This chain joins TRBV7-3 and TRBJ2-3; unclear D gene. The germline gives CDR1 SGHTA, CDR2 FQGTGA. The length of the CDR3 is 13 residues. V shed 0 bases and J shed 4 bases, with 5 bases lying between them. CDR3 region: CASSLTSADTQYF. Written as DNA, the CDR3 is TGTGCCAGCAGCTTAACTTCAGCAGATACGCAGTATTTT.

This clonotype was counted ten times or more. J is TRBJ1-1 and V is TRBV20-1, with TRBD1 matching over 9 bases. The V gene end was trimmed by 5 bases and the J gene end by 6 bases; junction bases not matched to a gene: 19. The germline V gene has CDR1 DFQATT and CDR2 SNEGSKA (reference sequence). This CDR3 has 17 residues. The CDR3 DNA sequence: TGCAGTGCTCCCCATCCCCGGGACAGGGTTGAGTTCGCTGAAGCTTTCTTT. Its protein product is CSAPHPRDRVEFAEAFF.

The chain joins TRBV18 to TRBJ1-5, with D unclear. With 3 bases removed from V and 5 bases from J, the gap between germline ends came to 8 bases. CDR1 is KGHSH and CDR2 is LQKENI in the germline V gene. The CDR3 is 13 residues long. CDR3 DNA: TGTGCCAGCTCACCGGTGGCGGATCAGCCCCAGCATTTT. Its translation: CASSPVADQPQHF. Complete variable domain (other parts from reference TRBV18 and TRBJ1-5): NAGVMQNPRHLVRRRGQEARLRCSPMKGHSHVYWYRQLPEEGLKFMVYLQKENIIDESGMPKERFSAEFPKEGPSILRIQQVVRGDSAAYFCASSPVADQPQHFGDGTRLSIL.

The genes are TRBV4-2 and TRBJ2-3; 8 bases agree with TRBD2. The CDR3 contains 17 residues. V was clipped by 4 bases and J by 3 bases; unmatched bases: 12. Germline V gene sequence: CDR1 LGHNA, CDR2 YNFKEQ. The CDR3 nucleotides are TGTGCCAGCAGCCCCTCTCCCGGGGGGGCCTTGACAGATACGCAGTATTTT. Its translation is CASSPSPGGALTDTQYF.

This clonotype was observed many times. The chain links TRBV6-1 to TRBJ2-3, with 7 bases identical to TRBD2. In germline, CDR1 is MNHNS, CDR2 SASEGT. Trimming at V came to 6 bases and at J to 0 bases, leaving 6 bases not matched to a gene. The CDR3 runs to 15 residues. CDR3 region: CASSLSGTSTDTQYF. CDR3 sequence (DNA): TGTGCCAGCAGCCTCAGCGGGACTAGCACAGATACGCAGTATTTT.

This clonotype showed up many times. This chain connects TRBV5-1 to TRBJ2-5, with 7 nucleotides matching TRBD1. Losses at the gene ends were 1 base for V and 0 bases for J; bases not matched to a gene: 6. The CDR3 covers 16 residues. The germline gives CDR1 SGHRS, CDR2 YFSETQ. CDR3 protein: CASSLSTGVDQETQYF. CDR3 in DNA: TGCGCCAGCAGCTTGAGCACAGGGGTAGACCAAGAGACCCAGTACTTC. The full variable domain, rest sourced from reference TRBV5-1 and TRBJ2-5, is KAGVTQTPRYLIKTRGQQVTLSCSPISGHRSVSWYQQTPGQGLQFLFEYFSETQRNKGNFPGRFSGRQFSNSRSEMNVSTLELGDSALYLCASSLSTGVDQETQYFGPGTRLLVL.

This clonotype appeared many times. The chain couples TRBV20-1 to TRBJ2-5; the D gene is possibly TRBD2 (5 bases). Germline CDR1 reads DFQATT; CDR2 reads SNEGSKA (reference sequence). This CDR3 has 14 amino acids. Trimming cost V 4 bases and J 2 bases, with 14 bases left between them. The CDR3 DNA reads as TGCAGTGCTAAAGAACTAGACCCACAAGAGACCCAGTACTTC. Amino acid sequence: CSAKELDPQETQYF.

This clonotype was seen repeatedly, ten times or more. This chain connects TRBV5-1 to TRBJ1-5; TRBD1 matches at 7 bases. The CDR3 spans 14 residues. The germline V gene encodes CDR1 SGHRS and CDR2 YFSETQ. The trim removed 5 bases at V and 3 bases at J, leaving 5 bases unmatched. The CDR3 region is CASSMTGPNQPQHF. As DNA, the CDR3 is TGCGCCAGCAGTATGACAGGGCCCAATCAGCCCCAGCATTTT.

At least ten counts were recorded for this clonotype. The chain carries TRBV3-1 and TRBJ1-1; no definite D call. Germline loops: CDR1 LGHDT, CDR2 YNNKEL (reference sequence). Trimming removed 8 bases at V and 1 base at J, with 8 bases between. The CDR3 length is 12 residues. The CDR3 DNA sequence: TGTGCCAGCGGGTGGGGGAACACTGAAGCTTTCTTT. Translation gives CASGWGNTEAFF.

This clonotype was counted ten times or more. This chain connects TRBV12-3 or TRBV12-4 to TRBJ1-3, with a tentative D call TRBD1 (5 bases). CDR3 length equals 15 residues. V gave up 6 bases and J gave up 6 bases, with 18 bases separating them. CDR3 sequence: CASSFSGRIVNTIYF. In DNA form, the CDR3 reads TGTGCCAGCAGCTTCTCGGGACGGATAGTAAACACCATATATTTT.

In this sample, this clonotype turned up many times. The V gene is TRBV20-1, the J gene TRBJ1-1; no reliable D call. Deletions cut 6 bases from V and 3 bases from J, with 11 bases between. The germline gives CDR1 DFQATT, CDR2 SNEGSKA (reference sequence). The CDR3 covers 12 residues. CDR3 sequence: CSAVVAHTEAFF. CDR3 sequence (DNA): TGCAGTGCCGTAGTGGCTCACACTGAAGCTTTCTTT.

This clonotype came up many times. This chain connects TRBV3-1 to TRBJ2-1, with D tentatively TRBD1 or TRBD2 (6 bases each). The germline gives CDR1 LGHDT, CDR2 YNNKEL (reference sequence). Trimming cost V 5 bases and J 9 bases, with 23 bases left between them. CDR3 length equals 16 residues. The CDR3 DNA reads TGTGCCAGCAGCAAAAGTGGGGGGCGCGAGGTTGGTGAGCAGTTCTTC. It specifies CASSKSGGREVGEQFF.

This clonotype was detected many times. This rearrangement joins TRBV5-1 to TRBJ2-5; D is perhaps TRBD2 (5 bases). The CDR3 covers 13 residues. V gave up 2 bases and J gave up 6 bases, with 11 bases separating them. The germline CDR1 and CDR2 sequences are SGHRS and YFSETQ. CDR3 sequence: CASSLAEMKTQYF. The CDR3 coding sequence is TGCGCCAGCAGCTTAGCGGAGATGAAGACCCAGTACTTC.

Of note for this clonotype: A much larger clone lies a single base off, so this may be a read error. The CDR3 DNA sequence: TGCAGTGCTACCGACAGGGAAGTCGCCGGGGAGCTGTTTTTT. It encodes CSATDREVAGELFF. This chain links TRBV20-1 with TRBJ2-2; 7 bases match TRBD1. Germline V gene lookup returns CDR1 DFQATT and CDR2 SNEGSKA (reference sequence). The CDR3 loop spans 14 amino acids. With 4 bases clipped from V and 6 bases from J, the junction kept 8 bases outside the gene matches.

V is TRBV7-9 and J is TRBJ2-7, with D unresolved. The germline CDR1 and CDR2 sequences are SEHNR and FQNEAQ (reference sequence). V was shortened by 5 bases and J by 7 bases, with 9 bases between the two germline ends. The CDR3 runs to 11 residues. CDR3 sequence (DNA): TGTGCCAGCAGCGACCTGATGGAGCAGTACTTC. It codes for CASSDLMEQYF.

This clonotype showed up many times. The chain combines TRBV28 with TRBJ1-4; D unresolved. Trimming took 8 bases from V and 2 from J, leaving 6 bases between them. This CDR3 spans 12 amino acids. The germline gives CDR1 MDHEN, CDR2 SYDVKM. This CDR3 reads CASGSTNEKLFF. The CDR3, as DNA: TGTGCCAGCGGCTCGACTAATGAAAAACTGTTTTTT.

The rearrangement uses TRBV4-2 and TRBJ2-1, with 7 bases aligning to TRBD1. The germline V gene encodes CDR1 LGHNA and CDR2 YNFKEQ. J was trimmed by 0 bases and V by 5 bases; bases with no gene match: 7. This CDR3 comprises 16 residues. The CDR3 nucleotides read TGTGCCAGCAGCACACGACAGGGAGACTCCTACAATGAGCAGTTCTTC. Its translation: CASSTRQGDSYNEQFF.

This clonotype was counted only a few times. The V gene is TRBV7-9, the J gene TRBJ2-7, with TRBD1 identical over 8 bases. The length of the CDR3 is 14 residues. The junction had 5 bases not matched to a gene; V was cut back by 2 bases and J by 5 bases. From germline, CDR1 is SEHNR and CDR2 FQNEAQ (reference sequence). In DNA, the CDR3 is TGTGCCAGCAGCTTATCAGGGGGCCCACACGAGCAGTACTTC. Amino acid sequence: CASSLSGGPHEQYF.

The chain is built from TRBV7-9 and TRBJ2-5; D is tentatively TRBD1 or TRBD2 (5 bases each). This CDR3 spans 16 amino acids. Trimming stripped 5 bases from V and 6 bases from J, with 22 bases between. Per the germline V gene, CDR1 is SEHNR and CDR2 is FQNEAQ (reference sequence). CDR3 sequence reads: CASSAWDARESKTQYF. The CDR3 DNA sequence: TGTGCCAGCAGCGCCTGGGACGCCCGCGAATCAAAGACCCAGTACTTC. Full variable domain (missing parts from reference TRBV7-9 and TRBJ2-5): DTGVSQNPRHKITKRGQNVTFRCDPISEHNRLYWYRQTLGQGPEFLTYFQNEAQLEKSRLLSDRFSAERPKGSFSTLEIQRTEQGDSAMYLCASSAWDARESKTQYFGPGTRLLVL.